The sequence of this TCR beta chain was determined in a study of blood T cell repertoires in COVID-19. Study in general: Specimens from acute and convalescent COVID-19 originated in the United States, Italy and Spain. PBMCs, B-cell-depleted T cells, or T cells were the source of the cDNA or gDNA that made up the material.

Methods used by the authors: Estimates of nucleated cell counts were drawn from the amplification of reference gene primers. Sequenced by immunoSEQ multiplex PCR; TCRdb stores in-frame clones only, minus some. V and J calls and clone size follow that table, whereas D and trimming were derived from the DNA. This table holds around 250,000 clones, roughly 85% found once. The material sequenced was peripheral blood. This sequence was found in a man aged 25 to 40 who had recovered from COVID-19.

The CDR3 nucleotides are TGTGCCAGCAGTGATTCGGGACAGGGAAATTCACCCCTCCACTTT. This sequence encodes CASSDSGQGNSPLHF. The V call is TRBV2, the J call TRBJ1-6; TRBD1 matches at 9 bases. Germline V gene lookup returns CDR1 SNHLY and CDR2 FYNNEI. Trimming removed 3 bases from V and 7 bases from J; junction bases left unmatched: 4. The CDR3 loop spans 15 amino acids. The variable domain in full, with the rest retrieved from reference TRBV2 and TRBJ1-6, is EPEVTQTPSHQVTQMGQEVILRCVPISNHLYFYWYRQILGQKVEFLVSFYNNEISEKSEIFDDQFSVERPDGSNFTLKIRSTKLEDSAMYFCASSDSGQGNSPLHFGNGTRLTVT.